This is a list of T cell receptor beta chains from one sample in a study of T cell responses to AZD1222 COVID-19 vaccine. Repertoires were generated with immunoSEQ multiplex PCR, while TCRdb's copy carries only in-frame clones and drops some. The sample lists under 95,000 clones, approximately 85% occurring once. Material: peripheral blood, obtained 28 days after the second AZD1222 dose. Receptors originate from an adult who received the AZD1222 COVID-19 vaccine. The CDR3 runs from the conserved cysteine through the conserved F or W. A D gene is named only where the DNA matches it firmly. Expanded clones get a size class; other rows say once, few or many, or leave the size out.

v_call	d_call	j_call	clone_size	cdr3_aa	cdr3_nt
TRBV7-2	-	TRBJ1-4	-	CAMSIGTPMTGNEKLFF	TGTGCCATGTCTATCGGGACTCCTATGACGGGTAATGAAAAACTGTTTTTT
TRBV28	-	TRBJ2-5	few	CASKVTGEGDQYF	TGTGCCAGCAAGGTGACCGGCGAGGGGGACCAGTACTTC
TRBV28	-	TRBJ1-6	-	CASTVSRSPLHF	TGTGCCAGCACAGTTAGTCGCTCACCCCTCCACTTT
TRBV4-2	-	TRBJ1-3	-	CASSQEGGNTIYF	TGTGCCAGCAGCCAAGAAGGAGGAAACACCATATATTTT
TRBV21-1	-	TRBJ1-5	-	CASSKKARAISNQPQHF	TGTGCCAGCAGCAAAAAAGCCCGGGCTATTAGCAATCAGCCCCAGCATTTT
TRBV6-5	-	TRBJ1-6	-	CASNTPRSPLHF	TGTGCCAGCAACACCCCTCGGTCACCCCTCCACTTT
TRBV9	TRBD2	TRBJ2-3	-	CASSVPLGGGGTDTQYF	TGTGCCAGCAGCGTACCTCTGGGCGGGGGTGGCACAGATACGCAGTATTTT
TRBV29-1	-	TRBJ2-3	-	CSPLLLGTQYF	TGCAGCCCGTTGTTACTGGGCACGCAGTATTTT
TRBV6-5	-	TRBJ2-3	-	CASSYQFGTTDTQYF	TGTGCCAGCAGTTACCAATTCGGAACGACAGATACGCAGTATTTT
TRBV19	TRBD2	TRBJ2-5	few	CASSPLTSGGAETQYF	TGTGCCAGTAGTCCTTTGACTAGCGGGGGGGCTGAGACCCAGTACTTC
TRBV19	-	TRBJ1-1	-	CASSIGGRGYEAFF	TGTGCCAGTAGTATAGGAGGCAGGGGTTATGAAGCTTTCTTT
TRBV4-2	TRBD1	TRBJ2-3	-	CASSPYRGVSDTQYF	TGTGCCAGCAGCCCCTACAGGGGGGTCTCAGATACGCAGTATTTT
TRBV29-1	-	TRBJ2-5	-	CSVDKTGLPEETQYF	TGCAGCGTTGATAAGACGGGGCTCCCCGAAGAGACCCAGTACTTC
TRBV3-1/TRBV3-2	-	TRBJ1-4	-	CASSQAEGGEKLFF	TGTGCCAGCAGCCAAGCTGAGGGGGGTGAAAAACTGTTTTTT
TRBV19	TRBD2	TRBJ2-3	-	CASTLAGPTDTQYF	TGTGCCAGTACCCTAGCGGGGCCCACAGATACGCAGTATTTT
TRBV28	TRBD1	TRBJ1-4	-	CASSRYGDSREELFF	TGTGCCAGCAGTCGATACGGGGACAGCCGTGAAGAACTGTTTTTT
TRBV7-8	-	TRBJ2-7	-	CASSLRGGYEQYF	TGTGCCAGCAGCTTGAGGGGGGGCTACGAGCAGTACTTC
TRBV7-8	TRBD1	TRBJ2-2	once	CASTQRQGAGGELFF	TGTGCCAGCACCCAACGCCAGGGGGCCGGCGGGGAGCTGTTTTTT
TRBV23-1	TRBD1	TRBJ1-6	-	CASCQRQGAAYNSPLHF	TGCGCCAGCTGTCAACGACAGGGGGCCGCCTATAATTCACCCCTCCACTTT
TRBV7-2	-	TRBJ1-6	-	CASSLSGTGPPPLHF	TGTGCCAGCAGCTTAAGTGGGACCGGACCCCCACCCCTCCACTTT
TRBV6-5	-	TRBJ1-3	-	CASTRGAGNTIYF	TGTGCCAGCACACGGGGTGCTGGAAACACCATATATTTT
TRBV7-2	TRBD1	TRBJ2-2	-	CASSFDRGRAGELFF	TGTGCCAGCAGCTTCGACAGGGGGCGTGCCGGGGAGCTGTTTTTT
TRBV9	-	TRBJ1-1	once	CASSSRGAAQPSLGGDNTEAFF	TGTGCCAGCAGTTCCCGAGGGGCAGCCCAGCCCTCACTAGGGGGGGATAACACTGAAGCTTTCTTT
TRBV15	TRBD2	TRBJ2-3	-	CATSRDLLAGGTDTQYF	TGTGCCACCAGCAGAGATTTACTAGCGGGGGGGACGGATACGCAGTATTTT
TRBV2	-	TRBJ1-3	-	CASSADRSSGNTIYF	TGTGCCAGCAGTGCTGACAGGTCGTCTGGAAACACCATATATTTT
TRBV28	-	TRBJ1-5	-	CASKGSKGERNQPQHF	TGTGCCAGCAAAGGCTCTAAGGGCGAAAGAAATCAGCCCCAGCATTTT
TRBV2	TRBD1	TRBJ1-4	-	CASRGTGVGGEKLFF	TGTGCCAGCAGAGGGACAGGGGTTGGAGGCGAAAAACTGTTTTTT
TRBV15	-	TRBJ1-2	-	CATSSSRQNFNYGYTF	TGTGCCACCAGCAGTTCACGACAGAATTTTAACTATGGCTACACCTTC
TRBV5-6	-	TRBJ1-6	-	CASSQARGRGSPLHF	TGTGCCAGCAGCCAGGCCCGTGGCAGAGGATCACCCCTCCACTTT